The present entry profiles one TCR beta chain with its context. Its antigen remains unidentified. Base-call qualities are not available, and no considerably larger clone is one nucleotide away. The immunoSEQ Assay, a bias-controlled multiplex PCR, was used to amplify TCRbeta CDR3 regions from genomic DNA. Per the original workflow: Within the assay, amplification of reference gene primers was used to estimate how many nucleated cells each sample contained. Sequence reads were collapsed and filtered to measure the absolute abundance of every unique TCRbeta CDR3 rearrangement. For each sample, productive Simpson clonality was calculated by taking the square root of Simpson's diversity index across productive rearrangements. As stored in TCRdb, this immuneACCESS dataset retains in-frame rearrangements with V and J assigned. A fraction of the clones does not appear; measured against another copy, unresolved V genes explain less than half of the discrepancy, and the remainder lacks a known reason. That table is the source of V, J and clone size, and D and trimming were worked out from the DNA. For this sample the table gives 100,000 to 150,000 clones, of which approximately 71% were detected only once. Roughly 7.3% of the sample belongs to the ten largest clones.

The data originate from a study of blood T cell repertoires in COVID-19 (dated by TCRdb to the early 2020s). In the study overall: The collaborator samples originated in the United States, Italy and Spain and spanned the acute and convalescent phases of COVID-19. Sample metadata almost always included a de-identified subject ID, COVID-19 status, age in years and sex. Where HLA class I and class II types were available, the types were taken from metadata supplied by the sample provider, not from assay-based typing. The samples were drawn from the first 160 participants of the ongoing ImmuneRACE study and from 1,254 subjects provided by 6 global collaborators. The prospective study material was composed of cDNA or gDNA derived from T cells, B-cell-depleted T cells, or PBMCs. Deeply sampled blood TCRbeta repertoires from subjects exposed to, actively infected with, or recovered from COVID-19 were included in the dataset. The repertoires were released in a freely available public database meant as a resource for research on the immune response to SARS-CoV-2. The investigation overall reported the following: Clinical and demographic metadata were provided uncurated, with the amount varying by source and participant.

The CDR3 goes from the cysteine to the phenylalanine over 13 residues. Only the CDR3 region is kept as DNA, spanning 39 bases read in frame from base 1. Trimming costs V 5 bases and J 6 bases, and their ends lie 11 bases apart. According to the germline V gene, CDR1 reads SGHAT and CDR2 reads FQNNGV. Whole blood was collected in K2EDTA tubes by collaborating institutions according to the institutions' own protocols. For TCRbeta analysis, collaborators shipped samples in one of three forms: frozen whole blood, isolated PBMCs, or DNA extracted from either of those sample types. Recombination linked TRBV11-2 to TRBJ1-5; TRBD1 might be the D gene, on 5 matching bases. This receptor was taken from a human donor in a cohort sampled during active COVID-19. The specimen was peripheral blood. The nucleotide sequence reads TGTGCCAGCAGCGGGCAGGGCCTTCAGCCCCAGCATTTT. This is translated as CASSGQGLQPQHF.